The T cell receptor (beta chain) under discussion was sequenced for a study of blood T cell repertoires in COVID-19. The V and J ends lost 6 bases and 7 bases, in that order; junction bases with no gene match: 8. Germline CDR1 and CDR2: MNHEY and SVGAGI. The CDR3 covers 15 residues. Generated by immunoSEQ multiplex PCR, the TCRdb table keeps only in-frame clones and is missing some. The sample records about 59,000 clones, 80% to 95% being singletons. This chain uses TRBV6-5 with TRBJ2-2; 10 positions match TRBD1. This sequence originates from a man older than 75 with acute or convalescent COVID-19. Source material: peripheral blood. For the CDR3, the DNA is TGTGCCAGCAGCTCCGGGACAGGGGTTAGCGGGGAGCTGTTTTTT. Translating gives CASSSGTGVSGELFF.